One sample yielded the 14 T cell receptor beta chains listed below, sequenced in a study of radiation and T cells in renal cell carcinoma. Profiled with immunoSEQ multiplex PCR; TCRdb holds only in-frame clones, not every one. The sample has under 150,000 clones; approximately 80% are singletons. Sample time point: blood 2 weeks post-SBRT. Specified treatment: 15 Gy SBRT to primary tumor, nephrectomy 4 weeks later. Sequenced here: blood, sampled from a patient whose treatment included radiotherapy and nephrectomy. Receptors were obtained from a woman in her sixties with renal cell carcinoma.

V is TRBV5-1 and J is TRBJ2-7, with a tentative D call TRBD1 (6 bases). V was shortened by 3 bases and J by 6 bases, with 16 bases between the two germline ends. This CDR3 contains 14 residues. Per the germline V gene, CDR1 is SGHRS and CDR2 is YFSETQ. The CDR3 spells CASSSNSGVPEQYF. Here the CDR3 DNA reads TGCGCCAGCAGCTCGAACTCAGGGGTCCCCGAGCAGTACTTC. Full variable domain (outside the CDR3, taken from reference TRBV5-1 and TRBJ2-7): KAGVTQTPRYLIKTRGQQVTLSCSPISGHRSVSWYQQTPGQGLQFLFEYFSETQRNKGNFPGRFSGRQFSNSRSEMNVSTLELGDSALYLCASSSNSGVPEQYFGPGTRLTVT.

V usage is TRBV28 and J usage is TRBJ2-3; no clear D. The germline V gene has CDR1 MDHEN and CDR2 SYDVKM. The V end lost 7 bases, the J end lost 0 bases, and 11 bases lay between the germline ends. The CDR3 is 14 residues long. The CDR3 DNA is TGTGCCAGCACCTTGGCGGTTAGCACAGATACGCAGTATTTT. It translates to CASTLAVSTDTQYF.

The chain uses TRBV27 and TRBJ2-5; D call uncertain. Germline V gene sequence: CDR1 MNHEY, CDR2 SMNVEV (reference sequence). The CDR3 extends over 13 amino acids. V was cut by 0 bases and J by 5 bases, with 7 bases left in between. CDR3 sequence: CASSLSQVETQYF. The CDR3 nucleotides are TGTGCCAGCAGTTTATCCCAGGTTGAGACCCAGTACTTC.

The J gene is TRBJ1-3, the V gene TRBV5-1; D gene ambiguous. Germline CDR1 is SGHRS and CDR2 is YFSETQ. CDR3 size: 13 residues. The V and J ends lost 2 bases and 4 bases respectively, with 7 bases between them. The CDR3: CASSLGSGNTIYF. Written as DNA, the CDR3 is TGCGCCAGCAGCTTAGGATCCGGAAACACCATATATTTT.

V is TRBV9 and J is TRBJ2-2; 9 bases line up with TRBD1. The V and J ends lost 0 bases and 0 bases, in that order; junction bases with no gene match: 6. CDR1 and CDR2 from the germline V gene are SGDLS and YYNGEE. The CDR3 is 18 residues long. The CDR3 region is CASSVGGGQGSNTGELFF. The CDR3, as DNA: TGTGCCAGCAGCGTAGGCGGGGGACAGGGTTCGAACACCGGGGAGCTGTTTTTT.

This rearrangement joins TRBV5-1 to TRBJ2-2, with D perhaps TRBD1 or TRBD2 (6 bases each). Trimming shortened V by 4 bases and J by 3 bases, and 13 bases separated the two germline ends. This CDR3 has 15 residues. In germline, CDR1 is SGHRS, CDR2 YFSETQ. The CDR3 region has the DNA TGCGCCAGCAGCCCCGTGAGGGGGGACACCGGGGAGCTGTTTTTT. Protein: CASSPVRGDTGELFF.

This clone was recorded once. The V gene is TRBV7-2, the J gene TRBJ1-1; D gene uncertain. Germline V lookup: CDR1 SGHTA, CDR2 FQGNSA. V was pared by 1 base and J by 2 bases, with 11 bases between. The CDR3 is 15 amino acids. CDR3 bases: TGTGCCAGCAGCTTAGGGGGAGTGATCAACACTGAAGCTTTCTTT. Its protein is CASSLGGVINTEAFF. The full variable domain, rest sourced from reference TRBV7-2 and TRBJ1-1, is GAGVSQSPSNKVTEKGKDVELRCDPISGHTALYWYRQSLGQGLEFLIYFQGNSAPDKSGLPSDRFSAERTGGSVSTLTIQRTQQEDSAVYLCASSLGGVINTEAFFGQGTRLTVV.

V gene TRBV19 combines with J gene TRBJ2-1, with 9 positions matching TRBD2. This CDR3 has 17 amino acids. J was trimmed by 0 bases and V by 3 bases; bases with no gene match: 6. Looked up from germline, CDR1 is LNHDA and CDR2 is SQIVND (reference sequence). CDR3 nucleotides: TGTGCCAGTAGTATTCTAGCGGGACGAAACTCCTACAATGAGCAGTTCTTC. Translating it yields CASSILAGRNSYNEQFF. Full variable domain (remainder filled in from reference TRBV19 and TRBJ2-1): DGGITQSPKYLFRKEGQNVTLSCEQNLNHDAMYWYRQDPGQGLRLIYYSQIVNDFQKGDIAEGYSVSREKKESFPLTVTSAQKNPTAFYLCASSILAGRNSYNEQFFGPGTRLTVL.

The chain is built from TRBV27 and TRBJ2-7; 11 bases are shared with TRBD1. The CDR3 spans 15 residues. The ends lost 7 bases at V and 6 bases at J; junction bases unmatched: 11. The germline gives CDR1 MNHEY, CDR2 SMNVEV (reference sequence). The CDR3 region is CASTSPGTGGVEQYF. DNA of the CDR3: TGTGCCAGCACCTCCCCCGGGACAGGGGGTGTCGAGCAGTACTTC.

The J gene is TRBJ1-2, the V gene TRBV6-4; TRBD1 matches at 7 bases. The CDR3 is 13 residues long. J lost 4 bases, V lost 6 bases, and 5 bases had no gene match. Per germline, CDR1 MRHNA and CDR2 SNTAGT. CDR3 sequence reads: CASRVTGVYGYTF. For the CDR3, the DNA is TGTGCCAGCAGGGTTACAGGGGTCTATGGCTACACCTTC.

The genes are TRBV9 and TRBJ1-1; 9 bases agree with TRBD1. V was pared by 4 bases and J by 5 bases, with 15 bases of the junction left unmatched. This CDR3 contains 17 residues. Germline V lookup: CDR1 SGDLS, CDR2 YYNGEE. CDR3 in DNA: TGTGCCAGCAGCCCAGGGGGCTACAGGGGGCGTACGACTGAAGCTTTCTTT. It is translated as CASSPGGYRGRTTEAFF.

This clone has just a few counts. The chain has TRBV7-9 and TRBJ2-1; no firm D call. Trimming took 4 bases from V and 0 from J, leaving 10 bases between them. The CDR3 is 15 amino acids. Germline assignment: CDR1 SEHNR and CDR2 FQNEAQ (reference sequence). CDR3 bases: TGTGCCAGCAGCTCCCTTCTAAGCTCCTACAATGAGCAGTTCTTC. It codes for CASSSLLSSYNEQFF.

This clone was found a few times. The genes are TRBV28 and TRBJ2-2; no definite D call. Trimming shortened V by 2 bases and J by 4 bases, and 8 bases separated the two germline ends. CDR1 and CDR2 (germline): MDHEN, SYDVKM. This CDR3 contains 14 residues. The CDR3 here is CASSLVGITGELFF. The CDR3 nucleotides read TGTGCCAGCAGTTTAGTGGGGATCACCGGGGAGCTGTTTTTT.

CDR3 sequence (DNA): TGTGCCAGTAGTATTATCTTAACTGGGACAGCTAGCAATCAGCCCCAGCATTTT. Residues: CASSIILTGTASNQPQHF. The J gene is TRBJ1-5, the V gene TRBV19, with TRBD1 matching over 7 bases. CDR1 is LNHDA, CDR2 SQIVND, per germline (reference sequence). The CDR3 is 18 amino acids. V was clipped by 3 bases and J by 0 bases; unmatched bases: 11. The variable domain in full, completed from reference TRBV19 and TRBJ1-5, reads DGGITQSPKYLFRKEGQNVTLSCEQNLNHDAMYWYRQDPGQGLRLIYYSQIVNDFQKGDIAEGYSVSREKKESFPLTVTSAQKNPTAFYLCASSIILTGTASNQPQHFGDGTRLSIL.